The present T cell receptor beta chain was sequenced within a study of shared clonotypes between healthy human individuals. Naive CD8 cells lacked CD45RO and underwent positive selection for CCR7, leaving out terminally differentiated effector memory CD45RA+ cells. Every contributor of samples was a Caucasian grown-up residing in Nashville, Tennessee. A remark on this clone: The antigen remains undetermined.

The J segment lost 1 base and the V segment lost 4 bases, leaving 16 bases of the junction unmatched. Germline assignment: CDR1 SGDLS and CDR2 YYNGEE. The CDR3 length is 19 residues. The assay was carried out at the deep level. TCRdb's copy holds only in-frame clones and misses some; the assay was immunoSEQ multiplex PCR. The sample includes about 820,000 clones, about 91% of them seen just once. Study conclusions and caveats: Sharing across four donors was highest in naive CD4 (roughly 5%) and lowest in memory CD8 (roughly 0.4%).

Sequenced: naive CD8+ T cells sorted from blood. The TCR comes from a young man in good health. The rearrangement links TRBV9 to TRBJ2-3; TRBD2 agrees at 9 bases. The chain's CDR3 is CASSLLAGVVGEGTDTQYF. CDR3 DNA: TGTGCCAGCAGCCTTTTAGCGGGAGTTGTGGGCGAAGGCACAGATACGCAGTATTTT. Looking up the rest from reference TRBV9 and TRBJ2-3 gives the full variable domain: DSGVTQTPKHLITATGQRVTLRCSPRSGDLSVYWYQQSLDQGLQFLIQYYNGEERAKGNILERFSAQQFPDLHSELNLSSLELGDSALYFCASSLLAGVVGEGTDTQYFGPGTRLTVL.